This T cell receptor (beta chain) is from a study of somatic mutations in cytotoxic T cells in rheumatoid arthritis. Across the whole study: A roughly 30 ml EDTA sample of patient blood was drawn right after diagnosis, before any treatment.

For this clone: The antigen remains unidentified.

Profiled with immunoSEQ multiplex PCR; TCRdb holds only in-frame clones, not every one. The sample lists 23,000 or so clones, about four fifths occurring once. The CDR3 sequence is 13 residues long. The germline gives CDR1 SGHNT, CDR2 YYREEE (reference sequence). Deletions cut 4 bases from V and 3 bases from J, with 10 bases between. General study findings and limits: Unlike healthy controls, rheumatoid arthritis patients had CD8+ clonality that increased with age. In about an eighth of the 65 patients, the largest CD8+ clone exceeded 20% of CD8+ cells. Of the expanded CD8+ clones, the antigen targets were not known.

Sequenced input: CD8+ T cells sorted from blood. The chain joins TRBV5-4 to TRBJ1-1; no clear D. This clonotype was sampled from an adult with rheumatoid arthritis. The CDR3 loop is CASSPSRDTEAFF. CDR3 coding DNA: TGTGCCAGCAGCCCTTCCCGGGACACTGAAGCTTTCTTT.